This T cell receptor beta chain was sequenced for a study of T cell repertoires in cytomegalovirus infection. TCRdb reprocessed the reads with MiXCR, giving one entry per CDR3 protein. The sample contains roughly 990,000 distinct CDR3 sequences, roughly 30% of which appear only once. In this sample, this clonotype turned up many times. Antigen unknown. Germline assignment: CDR1 MNHNS and CDR2 SASEGT. Trimming removed 0 bases from V and 0 bases from J, with 5 bases in between. This CDR3 has 14 amino acids. The chain is built from TRBV6-1 and TRBJ1-1; no definite D call. This specimen consisted of cultured CD8+ T cells from PBMCs, obtained from culture after CMV antigen stimulation. This receptor was obtained from a human donor in good health (CMV status not recorded). Some clones in this sample may be carry-over from other donors' samples. The CDR3 is CASSEAEVNTEAFF. The CDR3 nucleotides are TGTGCCAGCAGTGAAGCGGAGGTGAACACTGAAGCTTTCTTT.